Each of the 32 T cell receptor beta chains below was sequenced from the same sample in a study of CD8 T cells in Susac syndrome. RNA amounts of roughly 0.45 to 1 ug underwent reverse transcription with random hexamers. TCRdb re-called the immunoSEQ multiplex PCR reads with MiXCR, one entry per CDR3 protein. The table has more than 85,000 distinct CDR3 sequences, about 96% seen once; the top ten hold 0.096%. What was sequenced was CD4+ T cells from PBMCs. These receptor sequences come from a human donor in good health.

This CDR3 is CASSLNGQETQYF. The CDR3 DNA follows: TGTGCCAGCAGCTTGAACGGCCAAGAGACCCAGTACTTC. The gene calls are TRBV5-4 and TRBJ2-5; D remains unclear. CDR3 length: 13 amino acids. Germline CDR1 is SGHNT and CDR2 is YYREEE (reference sequence). The V and J ends lost 1 base and 1 base respectively, with 5 bases between them.

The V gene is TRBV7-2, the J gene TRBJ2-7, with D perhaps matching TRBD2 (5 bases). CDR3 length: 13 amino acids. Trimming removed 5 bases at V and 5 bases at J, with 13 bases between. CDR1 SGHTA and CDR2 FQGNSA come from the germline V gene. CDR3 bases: TGTGCCAGCAGCCCCTCCTTCGGGAACGAGCAGTACTTC. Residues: CASSPSFGNEQYF.

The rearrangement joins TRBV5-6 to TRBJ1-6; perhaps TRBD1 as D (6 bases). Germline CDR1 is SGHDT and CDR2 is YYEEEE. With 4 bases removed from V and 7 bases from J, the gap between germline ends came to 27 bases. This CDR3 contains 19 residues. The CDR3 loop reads CASSRGGGYGRDKNSPLHF. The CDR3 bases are TGTGCCAGCAGCCGAGGAGGGGGGTACGGACGCGACAAGAATTCACCCCTCCACTTT. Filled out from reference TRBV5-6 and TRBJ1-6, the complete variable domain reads DAGVTQSPTHLIKTRGQQVTLRCSPKSGHDTVSWYQQALGQGPQFIFQYYEEEERQRGNFPDRFSGHQFPNYSSELNVNALLLGDSALYLCASSRGGGYGRDKNSPLHFGNGTRLTVT.

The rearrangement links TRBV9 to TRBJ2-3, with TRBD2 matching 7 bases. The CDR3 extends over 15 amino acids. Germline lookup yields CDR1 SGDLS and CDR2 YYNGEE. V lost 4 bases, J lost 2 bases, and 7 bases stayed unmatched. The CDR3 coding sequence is TGTGCCAGCAGCCCCCTGGGGGGGTCCACAGATACGCAGTATTTT. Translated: CASSPLGGSTDTQYF.

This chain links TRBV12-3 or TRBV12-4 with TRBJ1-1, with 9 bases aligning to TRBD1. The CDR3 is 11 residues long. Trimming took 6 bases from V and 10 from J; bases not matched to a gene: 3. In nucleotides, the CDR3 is TGTGCCAGCAGCCCGGACAGGGGAGCTTTCTTT. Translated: CASSPDRGAFF.

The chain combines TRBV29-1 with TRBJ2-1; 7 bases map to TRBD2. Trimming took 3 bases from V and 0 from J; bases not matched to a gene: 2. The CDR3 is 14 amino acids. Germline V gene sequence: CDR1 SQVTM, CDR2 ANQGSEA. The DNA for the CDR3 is TGCAGCGTTGAGGGGGGGGACTCCTACAATGAGCAGTTCTTC. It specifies CSVEGGDSYNEQFF.

In DNA, the CDR3 is TGCAGTGGGGCCGGGACAGGATCCTACGAGCAGTACTTC. Amino acid sequence: CSGAGTGSYEQYF. This chain joins TRBV20-1 and TRBJ2-7; TRBD1 matches at 8 bases. There are 13 residues in the CDR3. The germline V gene encodes CDR1 DFQATT and CDR2 SNEGSKA (reference sequence). The J segment lost 1 base and the V segment lost 7 bases, leaving 6 bases of the junction unmatched.

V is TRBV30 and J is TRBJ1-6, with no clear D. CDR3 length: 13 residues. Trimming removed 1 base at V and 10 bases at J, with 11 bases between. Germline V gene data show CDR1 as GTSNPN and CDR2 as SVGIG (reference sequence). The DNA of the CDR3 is TGTGCCTGGAGTGCCGAAGTCAGATCACCCCTCCACTTT. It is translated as CAWSAEVRSPLHF.

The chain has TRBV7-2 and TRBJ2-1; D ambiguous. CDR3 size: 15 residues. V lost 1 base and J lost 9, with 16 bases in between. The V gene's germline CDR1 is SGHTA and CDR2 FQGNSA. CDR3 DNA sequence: TGTGCCAGCAGCTTAGTTTTCGAATTCACCAGTGAGCAGTTCTTC. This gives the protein CASSLVFEFTSEQFF. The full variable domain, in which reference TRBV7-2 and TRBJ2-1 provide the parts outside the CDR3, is GAGVSQSPSNKVTEKGKDVELRCDPISGHTALYWYRQSLGQGLEFLIYFQGNSAPDKSGLPSDRFSAERTGGSVSTLTIQRTQQEDSAVYLCASSLVFEFTSEQFFGPGTRLTVL.

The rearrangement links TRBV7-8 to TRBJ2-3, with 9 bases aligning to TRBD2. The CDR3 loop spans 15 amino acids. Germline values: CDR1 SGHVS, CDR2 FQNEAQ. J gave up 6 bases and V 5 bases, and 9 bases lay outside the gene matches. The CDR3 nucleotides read TGTGCCAGCAGCCATCCTAGCGGGATCGAGGATACGCAGTATTTT. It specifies CASSHPSGIEDTQYF.

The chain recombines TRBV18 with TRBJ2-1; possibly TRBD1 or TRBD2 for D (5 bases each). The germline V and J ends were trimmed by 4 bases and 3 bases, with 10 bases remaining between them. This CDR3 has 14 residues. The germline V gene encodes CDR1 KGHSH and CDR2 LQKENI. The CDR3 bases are TGTGCCAGCTCACAGGGACGAGACTACAATGAGCAGTTCTTC. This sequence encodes CASSQGRDYNEQFF.

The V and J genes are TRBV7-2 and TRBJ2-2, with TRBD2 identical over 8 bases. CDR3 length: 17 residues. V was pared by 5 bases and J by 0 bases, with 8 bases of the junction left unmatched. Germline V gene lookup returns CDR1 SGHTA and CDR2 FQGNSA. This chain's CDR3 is CASSPRGAGANTGELFF. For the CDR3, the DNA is TGTGCCAGCAGCCCGCGGGGGGCGGGAGCGAACACCGGGGAGCTGTTTTTT.

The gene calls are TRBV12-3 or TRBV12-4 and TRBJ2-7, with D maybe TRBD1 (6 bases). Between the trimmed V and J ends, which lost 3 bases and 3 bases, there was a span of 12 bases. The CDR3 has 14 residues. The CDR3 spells CASSFSGVFYEQYF. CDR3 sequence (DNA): TGTGCCAGCAGTTTTTCAGGGGTTTTCTACGAGCAGTACTTC.

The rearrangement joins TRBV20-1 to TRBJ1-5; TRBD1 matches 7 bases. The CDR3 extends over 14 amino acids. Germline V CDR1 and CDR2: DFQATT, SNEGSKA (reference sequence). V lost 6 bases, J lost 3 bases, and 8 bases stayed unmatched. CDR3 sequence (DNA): TGCAGTGCCCGCAGGGGGAAGGACAATCAGCCCCAGCATTTT. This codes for CSARRGKDNQPQHF.

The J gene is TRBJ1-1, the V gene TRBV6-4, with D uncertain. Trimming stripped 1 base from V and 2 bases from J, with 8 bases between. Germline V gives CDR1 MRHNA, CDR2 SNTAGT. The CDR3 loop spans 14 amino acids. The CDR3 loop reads CASSDYMGNTEAFF. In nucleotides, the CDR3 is TGTGCCAGCAGTGACTACATGGGAAACACTGAAGCTTTCTTT.

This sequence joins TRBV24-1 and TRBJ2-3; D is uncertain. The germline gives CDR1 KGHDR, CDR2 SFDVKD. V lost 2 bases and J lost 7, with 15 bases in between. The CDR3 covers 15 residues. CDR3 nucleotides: TGTGCCACCAGTGATTCAAGGACGGCCGCGAATACGCAGTATTTT. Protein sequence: CATSDSRTAANTQYF.

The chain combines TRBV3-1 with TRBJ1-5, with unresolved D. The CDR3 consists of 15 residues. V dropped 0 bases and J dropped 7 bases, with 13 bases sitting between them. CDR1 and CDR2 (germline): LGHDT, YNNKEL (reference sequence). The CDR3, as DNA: TGTGCCAGCAGCCAAGATTGGGGAGTTGGACAGCCCCAGCATTTT. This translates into CASSQDWGVGQPQHF.

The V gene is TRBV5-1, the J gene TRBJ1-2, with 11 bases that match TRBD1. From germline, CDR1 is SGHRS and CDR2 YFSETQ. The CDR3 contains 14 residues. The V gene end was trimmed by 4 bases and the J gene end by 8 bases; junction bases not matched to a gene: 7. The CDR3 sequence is CASSTDRGPTGYTF. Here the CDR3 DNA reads TGCGCCAGCAGCACGGACAGGGGGCCGACGGGCTACACCTTC.

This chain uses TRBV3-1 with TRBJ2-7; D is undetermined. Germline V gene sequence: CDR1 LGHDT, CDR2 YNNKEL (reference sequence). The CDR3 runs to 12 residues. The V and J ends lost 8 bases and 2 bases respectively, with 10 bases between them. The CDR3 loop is CASGATPYEQYF. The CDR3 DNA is TGTGCCAGCGGCGCTACTCCCTACGAGCAGTACTTC.

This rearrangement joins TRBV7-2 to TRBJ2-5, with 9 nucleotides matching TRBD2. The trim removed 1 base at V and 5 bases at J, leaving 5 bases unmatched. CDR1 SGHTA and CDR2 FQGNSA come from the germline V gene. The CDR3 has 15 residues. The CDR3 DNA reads TGTGCCAGCAGCTTAGTAGCGGGAGTACGGGAGACCCAGTACTTC. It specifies CASSLVAGVRETQYF.

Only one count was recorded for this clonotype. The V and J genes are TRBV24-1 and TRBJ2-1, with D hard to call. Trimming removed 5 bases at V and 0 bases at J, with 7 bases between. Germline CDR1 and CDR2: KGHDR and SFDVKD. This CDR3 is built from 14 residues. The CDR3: CATSGESSYNEQFF. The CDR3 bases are TGTGCCACCAGTGGCGAGAGCTCCTACAATGAGCAGTTCTTC.

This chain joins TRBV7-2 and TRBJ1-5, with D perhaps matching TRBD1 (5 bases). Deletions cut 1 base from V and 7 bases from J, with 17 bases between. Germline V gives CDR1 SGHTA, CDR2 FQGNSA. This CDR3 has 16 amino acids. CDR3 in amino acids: CASSLGPRGVGQPQHF. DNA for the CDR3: TGTGCCAGCAGCTTAGGGCCGAGGGGCGTAGGGCAGCCCCAGCATTTT.

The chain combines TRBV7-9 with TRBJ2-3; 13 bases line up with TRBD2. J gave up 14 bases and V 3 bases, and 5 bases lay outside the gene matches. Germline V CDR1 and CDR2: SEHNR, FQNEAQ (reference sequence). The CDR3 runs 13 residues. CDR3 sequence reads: CASSFGLAGAGYF. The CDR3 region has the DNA TGTGCCAGCAGCTTTGGACTAGCGGGAGCAGGGTATTTT.

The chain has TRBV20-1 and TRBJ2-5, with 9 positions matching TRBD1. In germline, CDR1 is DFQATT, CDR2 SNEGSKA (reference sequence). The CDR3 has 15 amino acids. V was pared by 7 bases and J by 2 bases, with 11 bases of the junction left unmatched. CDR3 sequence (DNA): TGCAGTGTCCGACGCACCGGGACAGGGCAAGAGACCCAGTACTTC. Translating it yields CSVRRTGTGQETQYF.

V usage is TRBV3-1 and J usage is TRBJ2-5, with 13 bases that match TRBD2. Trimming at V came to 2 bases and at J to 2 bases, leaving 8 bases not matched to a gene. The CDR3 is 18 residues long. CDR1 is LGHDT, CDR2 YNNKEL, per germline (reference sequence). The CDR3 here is CASSQQTSGGATQETQYF. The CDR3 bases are TGTGCCAGCAGCCAACAAACTAGCGGGGGGGCTACACAAGAGACCCAGTACTTC.

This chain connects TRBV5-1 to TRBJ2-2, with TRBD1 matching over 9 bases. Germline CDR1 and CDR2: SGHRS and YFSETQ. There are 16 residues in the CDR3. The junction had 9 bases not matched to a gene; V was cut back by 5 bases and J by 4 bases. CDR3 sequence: CASRPWDRAATGELFF. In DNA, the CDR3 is TGCGCCAGCAGGCCCTGGGACAGGGCGGCCACCGGGGAGCTGTTTTTT.

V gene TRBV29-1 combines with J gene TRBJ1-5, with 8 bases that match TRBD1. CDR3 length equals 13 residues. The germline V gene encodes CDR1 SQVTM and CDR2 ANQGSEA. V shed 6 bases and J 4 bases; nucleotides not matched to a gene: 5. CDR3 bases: TGCAGCGTGGGGGACAGGCTAAATCAGCCCCAGCATTTT. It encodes CSVGDRLNQPQHF.

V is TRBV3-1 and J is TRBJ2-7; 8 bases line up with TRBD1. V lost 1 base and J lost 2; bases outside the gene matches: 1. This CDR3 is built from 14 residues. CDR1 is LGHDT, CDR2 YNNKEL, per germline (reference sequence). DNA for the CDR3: TGTGCCAGCAGCCAAGTGGACAGGGCCTACGAGCAGTACTTC. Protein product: CASSQVDRAYEQYF.

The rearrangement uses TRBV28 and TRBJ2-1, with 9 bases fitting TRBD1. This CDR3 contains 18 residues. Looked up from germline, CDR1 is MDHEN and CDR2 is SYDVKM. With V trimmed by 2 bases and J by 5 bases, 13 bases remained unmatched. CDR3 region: CASSLILERQGGNNEQFF. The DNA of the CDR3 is TGTGCCAGCAGTTTAATTCTGGAGAGACAGGGGGGTAACAATGAGCAGTTCTTC.

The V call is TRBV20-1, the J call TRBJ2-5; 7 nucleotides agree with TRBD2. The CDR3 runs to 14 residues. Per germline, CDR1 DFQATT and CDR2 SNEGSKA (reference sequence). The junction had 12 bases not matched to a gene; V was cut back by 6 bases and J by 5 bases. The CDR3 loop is CSATLGRVQETQYF. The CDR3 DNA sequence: TGCAGTGCAACCTTAGGGAGGGTACAGGAGACCCAGTACTTC.

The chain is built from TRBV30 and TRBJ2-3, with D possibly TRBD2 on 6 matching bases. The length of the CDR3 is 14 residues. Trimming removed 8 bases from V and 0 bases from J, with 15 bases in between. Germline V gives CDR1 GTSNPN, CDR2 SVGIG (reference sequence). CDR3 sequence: CAGDSQASTDTQYF. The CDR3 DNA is TGTGCCGGGGACTCTCAGGCTAGCACAGATACGCAGTATTTT.

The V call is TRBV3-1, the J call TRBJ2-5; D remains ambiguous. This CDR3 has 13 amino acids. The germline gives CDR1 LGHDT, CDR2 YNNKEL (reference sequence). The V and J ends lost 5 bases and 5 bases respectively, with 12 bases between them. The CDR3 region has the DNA TGTGCCAGCAGCTTTCGACCGAGGGAGACCCAGTACTTC. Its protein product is CASSFRPRETQYF.